This TCR beta chain originates from a study of cytomegalovirus exposure and HLA in healthy donors. Study at large: Falling in the Caucasian-associated ancestry cluster were about four fifths of under 450 genotyped donors. General observations from the study: Rarity characterized most TCR sequences, yet some public TCRs appeared in many donors.

60 Vbeta and 13 Jbeta primers were used in PCR. Sequencing used immunoSEQ multiplex PCR; TCRdb keeps in-frame clones, though not all of them. The data hold around 130,000 clones, with around 9% observed a single time. This clone was counted only a few times. Its antigen is as yet unknown. The TCR originated in a man between 40 and 49 years old in good health and CMV-seronegative. Sequenced input: PBMCs.

CDR3 DNA sequence: TGTGCCAGCAGTTCCCCAGGGGAAGGGGACACTGAAGCTTTCTTT. It codes for CASSSPGEGDTEAFF. This chain uses TRBV6-5 with TRBJ1-1; D may be TRBD1 (6 bases). The CDR3 consists of 15 residues. Germline V gene lookup returns CDR1 MNHEY and CDR2 SVGAGI. Trimming shortened V by 4 bases and J by 3 bases, and 15 bases separated the two germline ends.